This passage covers 5 T cell receptor beta chains from one sample sequenced in a study of T cell responses to AZD1222 COVID-19 vaccine. Method: immunoSEQ multiplex PCR; TCRdb's copy keeps in-frame clones and lacks some. The sample holds about 81,000 clones; approximately 90% are singletons and the top ten take around 8%. Here the sequenced sample was peripheral blood, taken 28 days after the second AZD1222 dose. The receptors were sampled from an adult who received the AZD1222 COVID-19 vaccine.

J is TRBJ2-2 and V is TRBV24-1; 8 nucleotides agree with TRBD1. With 4 bases clipped from V and 1 base from J, the junction kept 4 bases outside the gene matches. The germline V gene encodes CDR1 KGHDR and CDR2 SFDVKD. The CDR3 length is 16 residues. CDR3 bases: TGTGCCACCAGTGACCGAGGACAGGGGAACACCGGGGAGCTGTTTTTT. Its protein is CATSDRGQGNTGELFF.

The rearrangement joins TRBV28 to TRBJ2-1, with D possibly TRBD1 on 5 matching bases. Germline lookup yields CDR1 MDHEN and CDR2 SYDVKM. The V gene lost 3 bases and the J gene lost 4 bases, with 13 bases spanning the gap. The CDR3 has 15 residues. CDR3 in amino acids: CASSLFRTKYNEQFF. CDR3 nucleotides: TGTGCCAGCAGTTTGTTTAGGACAAAGTACAATGAGCAGTTCTTC.

In this sample, this clone turned up once. The gene calls are TRBV27 and TRBJ2-7; no clear D gene. V lost 0 bases and J lost 3, with 9 bases in between. The germline V gene has CDR1 MNHEY and CDR2 SMNVEV (reference sequence). This CDR3 has 14 residues. CDR3 amino acids: CASSLSGIFYEQYF. The CDR3 DNA reads TGTGCCAGCAGTTTATCTGGGATCTTCTACGAGCAGTACTTC.

The chain employs TRBV19 and TRBJ1-4, with D possibly matching TRBD1 (5 bases). V shed 5 bases and J shed 6 bases, with 7 bases lying between them. CDR1 and CDR2 from the germline V gene are LNHDA and SQIVND (reference sequence). CDR3 size: 12 residues. CDR3 region: CASSWDDEKLFF. The CDR3 DNA sequence: TGTGCCAGTAGTTGGGACGATGAAAAACTGTTTTTT.

The chain uses TRBV19 and TRBJ1-5; 7 nucleotides line up with TRBD1. The CDR3 extends over 15 amino acids. V lost 6 bases and J lost 4; bases outside the gene matches: 9. Germline V CDR1 and CDR2: LNHDA, SQIVND (reference sequence). CDR3: CASRLRTGGNQPQHF. In DNA, the CDR3 is TGTGCCAGTAGATTAAGGACAGGCGGTAATCAGCCCCAGCATTTT. Using reference TRBV19 and TRBJ1-5 for the parts outside the CDR3, the full variable domain is DGGITQSPKYLFRKEGQNVTLSCEQNLNHDAMYWYRQDPGQGLRLIYYSQIVNDFQKGDIAEGYSVSREKKESFPLTVTSAQKNPTAFYLCASRLRTGGNQPQHFGDGTRLSIL.